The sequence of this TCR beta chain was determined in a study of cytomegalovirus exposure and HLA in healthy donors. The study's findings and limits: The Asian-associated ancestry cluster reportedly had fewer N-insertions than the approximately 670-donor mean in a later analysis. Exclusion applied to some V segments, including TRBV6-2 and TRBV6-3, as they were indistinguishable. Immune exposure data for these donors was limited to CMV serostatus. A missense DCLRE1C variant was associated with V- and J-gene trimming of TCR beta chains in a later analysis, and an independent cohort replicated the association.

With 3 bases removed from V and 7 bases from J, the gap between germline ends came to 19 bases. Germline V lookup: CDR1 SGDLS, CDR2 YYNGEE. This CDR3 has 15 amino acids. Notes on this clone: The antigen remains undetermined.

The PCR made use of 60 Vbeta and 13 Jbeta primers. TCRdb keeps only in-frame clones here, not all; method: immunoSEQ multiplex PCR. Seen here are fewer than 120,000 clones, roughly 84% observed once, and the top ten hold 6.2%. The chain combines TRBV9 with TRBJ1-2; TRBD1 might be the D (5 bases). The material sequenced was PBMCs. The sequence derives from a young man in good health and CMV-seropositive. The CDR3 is CASSGTDGAAVGYTF. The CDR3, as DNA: TGTGCCAGCAGCGGAACAGATGGGGCGGCGGTTGGCTACACCTTC.